This T cell receptor (beta chain) is from a study of T cell responses to AZD1222 COVID-19 vaccine. The CDR3 consists of 13 residues. CDR1 LNHDA and CDR2 SQIVND come from the germline V gene (reference sequence). V lost 5 bases and J 4 bases, leaving 9 bases between the germline ends. TCRdb's copy holds only in-frame clones and misses some; the assay was immunoSEQ multiplex PCR. Altogether roughly 150,000 clones are present, around 89% being singletons, with the ten largest covering just over 5%. As for this clone: Its matching antigen is unknown.

Whole-study results and caveats: After two AZD1222 doses, spike-specific TCR breadth and depth rose versus day 0.

The J gene is TRBJ1-3, the V gene TRBV19; perhaps TRBD1 as D (5 bases). Sample: peripheral blood, taken on day 0 of AZD1222 vaccination. The origin of this receptor is an adult in good health. The CDR3 DNA reads as TGTGCCAGTAGTCCCGACAGCGGAAACACCATATATTTT. As protein: CASSPDSGNTIYF.